This T cell receptor beta chain came from a study of T cells in Graves' hyperthyroidism and ophthalmopathy. Study findings and constraints: Separation of ophthalmopathy from stable hyperthyroidism was achieved by a 13 V-J model. Expanded thyroid clonotypes (above 0.001) were mostly also found in blood.

Uncontrolled infection, other autoimmune disease, pregnancy or lactation led to exclusion. Diagnoses used clinical symptoms, serum thyroxine and TRAb, thyroid ultrasound and orbital computed tomography. The CDR3 has 16 residues. Germline V gene sequence: CDR1 MNHEY, CDR2 SVGEGT. J gave up 9 bases and V 2 bases, and 9 bases lay outside the gene matches. This clonotype showed up many times. Its antigen is not identified. Using RNA transcripts as the source, TCR beta CDR3 regions were amplified. HTBI primers were used for first-round RT-PCR of the TCR CDR3. MiXCR was run by TCRdb on the multiplex PCR reads, yielding one entry per CDR3 protein. The repertoire consists of about 290,000 distinct CDR3 sequences, with roughly 13% occurring once and the leading ten covering 6.5% to 10%.

Sequencing was done on a sample of blood. The chain has TRBV6-2 or TRBV6-3 and TRBJ2-1; 11 nucleotides match TRBD2. This TCR came from a woman aged 40-49 years with Graves' hyperthyroidism. Here the CDR3 reads CASSYVEIAGGGEQFF. The CDR3, as DNA: TGTGCCAGCAGTTACGTGGAGATAGCGGGAGGGGGTGAGCAGTTCTTC.